The present entry profiles one T cell receptor beta chain with its context. This clonotype came up many times. Its antigen is still unknown. Nothing much larger sits one base from this clone, and base qualities are not available. There are 13 amino acids in the CDR3, from cysteine to phenylalanine inclusive. Only CDR3 DNA remains: 39 bases, in frame from the first base. V and J are truncated by 5 bases and 4 bases respectively, leaving an intervening sequence of 12 bases. The germline V gene (reference sequence) provides CDR1 GTSNPN and CDR2 SVGIG. Libraries were prepared through 5' RACE. Sequencing used a NextSeq 500. To allow correction of PCR and sequencing errors, the TCR library protocol tagged every TCR cDNA molecule with a unique molecular identifier. The paper's processing steps were these. TCR identification, UMI-based error correction and CDR3 extraction were all carried out with Decombinator tools. Expanded TCRs were defined as those above a frequency of 2 per 1,000, corresponding to the top 1% of the tumor frequency distribution. Expanded tumor TCRs were classed as regional if statistically deemed absent (corrected P<0.05) from at least one tumor region, otherwise ubiquitous. Renyi diversity was computed with the R vegan package after each repertoire had been subsampled 100 times to 5,000 TCRs. To build CDR3 similarity networks, amino acid triplet string-kernel similarity was used, and CDR3s were connected when their pairwise similarity was above 0.82. Using fastp at Q25 and MiXCR, TCRdb reprocessed the public reads and kept productive beta chains. Duplicate CDR3 protein sequences are folded into a single record with the most common DNA and genes. The V and J calls here are based on TCRdb, not the publication. Present in this sample are fewer than 20,000 distinct CDR3 sequences, less than 8% of which were seen just once. The top ten clonotypes cover roughly 23% of the sample.

Taken with the paper, the label for time point translates to: sample taken at primary tumor resection. The donors were around 69 patients from the lung TRACERx cohort who had early-stage, untreated non-small cell lung cancer. TCR sequencing used whole RNA extracted from tumor and nontumor lung tissue, or from cryopreserved PBMC samples, without cell sorting. Patients were selected for TCR sequencing only if sufficient RNA was available from at least two tumor regions. Before being selected, tumor and adjacent nontumor lung specimens were reviewed by a lung pathologist. This record comes from a study of spatial heterogeneity in lung cancer (dated by TCRdb to the late 2010s). Regarding the complete study: Beta-chain transcripts were consistently detected in greater numbers than alpha-chain transcripts, which likely reflects a higher abundance of beta-chain transcripts. In tumor regions, TCR transcript counts showed a strong correlation with a T cell transcriptional module score from matched bulk RNA-seq. In the raw uncorrected reads, each unique combination of TCR and UMI appeared more than ten times on average. In non-small cell lung cancer, the study made a quantitative comparison of TCR alpha and beta repertoires among multiple tumor regions, matched nontumor lung and blood. Nonsynonymous mutation counts, determined by whole-exome sequencing of tumor tissue, were related to features of the TCR repertoire. At surgery, 220 tumor regions, approximately 64 matched nontumor lung samples and 56 PBMC samples were TCR-sequenced for both alpha and beta chains. General findings and caveats noted by the study authors: Confirming at a functional level the hypothesis that regional TCRs recognize regional mutations was considered to require additional single-cell paired TCR alpha and beta sequencing. Estimated TCR-seq coverage of tumor T cells was only around 6.7% for alpha chains and 13% for beta chains. The number of expanded intratumoral alpha and beta TCRs correlated with the tumor nonsynonymous mutation count. The count of ubiquitous expanded TCRs correlated with the count of ubiquitous nonsynonymous mutations, and the count of regional expanded TCRs correlated with the count of regional nonsynonymous mutations.

The clonotype comes from a male donor with early-stage non-small cell lung cancer. Sequencing used lung tumor tissue, obtained at surgery. The rearrangement combines TRBV30 with TRBJ1-5; a tentative D match to TRBD1 spans 5 bases. For the CDR3, the sequence is CAWGAGRNQPQHF. The DNA sequence is given as TGTGCCTGGGGGGCAGGGCGGAATCAGCCCCAGCATTTT.